This TCR gamma chain emerged from a study of γδ T cells in repeated Plasmodium falciparum infection. About the study: Age- and gender-matched Australian children served as comparison for malaria-exposed Malian children. Four controlled malaria infections with P. falciparum NF54 spanned about 23 months. Samples were taken at baseline, before some infections, and 21 days after each. Study-level findings and limits: Waves of new clonotype selection appeared after repeated controlled infections in Vdelta2-negative, largely Vdelta1+, gammadelta T cells.

TCRdb reprocessed the multiplex PCR reads through CATT. The table shows approximately 26,000 gamma-chain clones, with 3% occurring only once. Germline V gives CDR1 GITISATS, CDR2 ISYDGTV (reference sequence). J was trimmed by 7 bases and V by 2 bases; bases with no gene match: 8. CDR3 size: 17 residues. Bulk repertoires came from Vgamma9/Vdelta2+ or Vdelta2-negative gammadelta T cells flow-sorted from PBMC. This clone was observed many times. Its cognate antigen is unknown. The TCRdb protein, from a much larger clone, departs from this DNA's translation at residue 6, likely by read error; the protein shown derives from the DNA.

The sequence was collected from a pool of human donors (malaria-infected and uninfected, not separated). The V call is TRGV9, the J call TRGJP. TCRdb carries no J gene annotation; the J gene was assigned here by matching the DNA with germline. Sequencing was done on a sample of gamma-delta T cells from blood. The CDR3 loop is CALWEAHVELGKKIKVF. CDR3 nucleotide sequence: TGTGCCTTGTGGGAGGCGCACGTGGAGTTGGGCAAAAAAATCAAGGTATTT.